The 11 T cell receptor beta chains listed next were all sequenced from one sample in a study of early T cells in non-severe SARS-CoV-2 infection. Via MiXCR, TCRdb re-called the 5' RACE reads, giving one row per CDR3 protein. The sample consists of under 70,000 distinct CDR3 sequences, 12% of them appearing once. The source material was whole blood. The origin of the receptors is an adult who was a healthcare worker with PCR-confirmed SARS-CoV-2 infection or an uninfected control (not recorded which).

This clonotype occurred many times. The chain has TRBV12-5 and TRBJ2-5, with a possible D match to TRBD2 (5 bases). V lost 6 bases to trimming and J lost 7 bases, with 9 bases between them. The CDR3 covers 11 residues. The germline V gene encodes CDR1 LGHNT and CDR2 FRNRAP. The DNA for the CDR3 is TGTGCTAGTGGCCTCGCGGGGACCCAGTACTTC. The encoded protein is CASGLAGTQYF.

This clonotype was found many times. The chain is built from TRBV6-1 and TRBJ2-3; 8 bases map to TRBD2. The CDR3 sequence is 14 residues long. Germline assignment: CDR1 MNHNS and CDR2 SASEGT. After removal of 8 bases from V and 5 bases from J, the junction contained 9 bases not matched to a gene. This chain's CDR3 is CASLSGGAIDTQYF. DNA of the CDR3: TGTGCCAGCCTTTCGGGGGGGGCCATAGATACGCAGTATTTT.

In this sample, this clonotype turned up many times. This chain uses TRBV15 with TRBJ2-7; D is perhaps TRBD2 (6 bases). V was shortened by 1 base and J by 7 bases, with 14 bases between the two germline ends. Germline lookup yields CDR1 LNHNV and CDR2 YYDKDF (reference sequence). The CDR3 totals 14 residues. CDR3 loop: CATSRGRDRGEQYF. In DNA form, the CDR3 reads TGTGCCACCAGCAGAGGCCGGGACCGGGGGGAGCAGTACTTC.

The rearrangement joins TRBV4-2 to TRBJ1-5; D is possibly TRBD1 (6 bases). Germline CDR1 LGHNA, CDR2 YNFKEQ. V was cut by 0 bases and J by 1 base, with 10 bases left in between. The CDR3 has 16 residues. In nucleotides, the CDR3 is TGTGCCAGCAGCCAAGATGGCAGGGGAAGCAATCAGCCCCAGCATTTT. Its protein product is CASSQDGRGSNQPQHF.

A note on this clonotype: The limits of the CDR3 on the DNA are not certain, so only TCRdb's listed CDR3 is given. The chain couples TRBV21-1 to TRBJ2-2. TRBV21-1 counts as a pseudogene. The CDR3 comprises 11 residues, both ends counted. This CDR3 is CASSNPGSCFF.

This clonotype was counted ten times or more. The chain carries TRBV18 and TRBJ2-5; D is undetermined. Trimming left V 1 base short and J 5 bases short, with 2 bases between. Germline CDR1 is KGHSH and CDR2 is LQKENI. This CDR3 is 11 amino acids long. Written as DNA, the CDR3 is TGTGCCAGCTCACCACTGGAGACCCAGTACTTC. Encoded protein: CASSPLETQYF.

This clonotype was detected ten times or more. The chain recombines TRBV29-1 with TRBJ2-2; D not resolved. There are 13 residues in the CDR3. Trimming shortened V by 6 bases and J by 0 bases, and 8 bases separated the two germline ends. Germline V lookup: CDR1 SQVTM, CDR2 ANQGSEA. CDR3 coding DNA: TGCAGCGTAGTAGGGACGAACACCGGGGAGCTGTTTTTT. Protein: CSVVGTNTGELFF.

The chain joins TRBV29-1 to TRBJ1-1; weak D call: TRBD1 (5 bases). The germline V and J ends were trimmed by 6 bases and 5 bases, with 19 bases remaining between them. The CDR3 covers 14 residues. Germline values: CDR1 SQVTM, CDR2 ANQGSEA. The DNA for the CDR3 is TGCAGCGTGGGACCACAGGATTTAAGTACTGAAGCTTTCTTT. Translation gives CSVGPQDLSTEAFF.

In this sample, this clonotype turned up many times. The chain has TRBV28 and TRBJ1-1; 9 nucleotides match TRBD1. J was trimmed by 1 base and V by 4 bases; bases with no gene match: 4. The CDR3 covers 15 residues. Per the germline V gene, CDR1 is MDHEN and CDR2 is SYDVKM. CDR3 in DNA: TGTGCCAGCAGTTCCCCGGGACAGGGGAACACTGAAGCTTTCTTT. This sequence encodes CASSSPGQGNTEAFF.

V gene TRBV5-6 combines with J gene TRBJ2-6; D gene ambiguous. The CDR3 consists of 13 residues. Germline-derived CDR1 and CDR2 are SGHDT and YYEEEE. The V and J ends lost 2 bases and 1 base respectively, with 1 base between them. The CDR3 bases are TGTGCCAGCAGCTTTTCTGGGGCCAACGTCCTGACTTTC. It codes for CASSFSGANVLTF.

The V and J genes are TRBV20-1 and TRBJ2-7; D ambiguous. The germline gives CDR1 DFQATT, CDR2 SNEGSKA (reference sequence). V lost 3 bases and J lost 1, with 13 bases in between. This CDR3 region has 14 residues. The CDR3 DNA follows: TGCAGTGCTAGCGGGCAGGTCCTTTCCTACGAGCAGTACTTC. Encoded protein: CSASGQVLSYEQYF.